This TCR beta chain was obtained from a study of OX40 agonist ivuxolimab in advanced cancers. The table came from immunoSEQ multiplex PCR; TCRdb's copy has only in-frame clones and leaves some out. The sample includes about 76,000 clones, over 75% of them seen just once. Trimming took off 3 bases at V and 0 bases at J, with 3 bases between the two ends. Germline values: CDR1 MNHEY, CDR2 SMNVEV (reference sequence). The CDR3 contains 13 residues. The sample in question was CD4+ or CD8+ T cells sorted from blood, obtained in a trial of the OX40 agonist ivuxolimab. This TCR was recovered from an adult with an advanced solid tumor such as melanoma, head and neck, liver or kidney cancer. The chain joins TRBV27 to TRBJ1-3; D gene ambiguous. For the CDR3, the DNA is TGTGCCAGCAGTTTCCGCTCTGGAAACACCATATATTTT. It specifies CASSFRSGNTIYF.